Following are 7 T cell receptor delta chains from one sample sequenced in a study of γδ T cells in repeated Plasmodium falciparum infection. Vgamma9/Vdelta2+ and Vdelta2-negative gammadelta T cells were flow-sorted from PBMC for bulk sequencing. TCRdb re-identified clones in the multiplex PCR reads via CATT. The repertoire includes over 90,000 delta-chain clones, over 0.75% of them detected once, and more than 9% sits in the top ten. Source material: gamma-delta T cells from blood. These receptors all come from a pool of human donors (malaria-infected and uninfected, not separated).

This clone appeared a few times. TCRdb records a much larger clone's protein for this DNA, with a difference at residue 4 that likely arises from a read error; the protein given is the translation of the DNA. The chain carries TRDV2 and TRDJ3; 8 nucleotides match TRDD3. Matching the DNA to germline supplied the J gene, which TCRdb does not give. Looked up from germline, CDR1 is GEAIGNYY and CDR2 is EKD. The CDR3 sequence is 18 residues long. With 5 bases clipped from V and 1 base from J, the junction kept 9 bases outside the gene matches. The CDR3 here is CACAQLGVESWDTRQMFF. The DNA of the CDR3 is TGTGCCTGTGCCCAACTGGGGGTAGAATCCTGGGACACCCGACAGATGTTTTTC.

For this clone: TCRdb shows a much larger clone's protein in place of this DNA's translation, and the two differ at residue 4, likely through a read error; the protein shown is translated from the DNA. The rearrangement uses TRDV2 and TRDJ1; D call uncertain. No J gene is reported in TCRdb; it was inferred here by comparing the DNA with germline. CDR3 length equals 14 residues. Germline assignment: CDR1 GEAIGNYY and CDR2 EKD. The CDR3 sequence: CACGTISFPDKLIF. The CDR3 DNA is TGTGCCTGTGGCACCATATCTTTTCCCGATAAACTCATCTTT.

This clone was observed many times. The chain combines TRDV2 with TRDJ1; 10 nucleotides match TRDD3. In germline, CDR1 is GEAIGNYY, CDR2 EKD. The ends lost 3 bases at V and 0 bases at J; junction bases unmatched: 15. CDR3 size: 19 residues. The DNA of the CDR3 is TGTGCCTGTGACCCTACCAAGAGTACTGGGGGATCGTACACCGATAAACTCATCTTT. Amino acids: CACDPTKSTGGSYTDKLIF.

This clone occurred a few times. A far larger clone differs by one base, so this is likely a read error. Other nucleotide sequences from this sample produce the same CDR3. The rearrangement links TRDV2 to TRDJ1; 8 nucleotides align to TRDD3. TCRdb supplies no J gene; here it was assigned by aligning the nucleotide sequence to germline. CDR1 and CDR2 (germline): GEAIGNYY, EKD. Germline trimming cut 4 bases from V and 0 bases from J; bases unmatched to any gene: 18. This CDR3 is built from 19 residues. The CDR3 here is CACEPPLGVFGNNTDKLIF. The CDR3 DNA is TGTGCCTGTGAGCCCCCACTGGGGGTCTTCGGGAATAACACCGATAAACTCATCTTT.

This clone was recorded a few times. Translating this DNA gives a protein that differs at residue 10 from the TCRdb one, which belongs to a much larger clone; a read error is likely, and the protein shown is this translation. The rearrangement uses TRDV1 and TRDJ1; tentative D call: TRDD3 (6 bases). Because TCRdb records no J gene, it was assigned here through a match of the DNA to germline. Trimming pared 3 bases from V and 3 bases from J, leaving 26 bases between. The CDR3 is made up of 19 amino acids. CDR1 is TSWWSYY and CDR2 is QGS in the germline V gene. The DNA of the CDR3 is TGTGCTCTTGGGGAGAGTCCTCGTACTAGGGGATGTAACTCCGATAAACTCATCTTT. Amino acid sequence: CALGESPRTRGCNSDKLIF.

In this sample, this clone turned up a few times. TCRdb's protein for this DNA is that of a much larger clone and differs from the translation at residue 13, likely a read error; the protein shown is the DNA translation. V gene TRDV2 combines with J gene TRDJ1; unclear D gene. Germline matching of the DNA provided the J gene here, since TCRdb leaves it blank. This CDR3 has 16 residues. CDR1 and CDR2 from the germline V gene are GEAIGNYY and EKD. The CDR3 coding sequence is TGTGCCTGTGACATTAGGGAAAAAAGGGACACCGATGAACTCATCTTT. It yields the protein CACDIREKRDTDELIF.

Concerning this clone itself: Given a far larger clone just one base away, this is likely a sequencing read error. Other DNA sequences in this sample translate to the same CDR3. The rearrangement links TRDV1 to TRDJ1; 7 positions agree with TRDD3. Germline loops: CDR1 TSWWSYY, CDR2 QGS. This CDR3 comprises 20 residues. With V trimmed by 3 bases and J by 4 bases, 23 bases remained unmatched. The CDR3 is CALGEYRMGDEVTPFDKLIF. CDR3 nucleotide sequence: TGTGCTCTTGGGGAGTACAGGATGGGGGACGAAGTAACACCCTTCGATAAACTCATCTTT.